The 8 T cell receptor beta chains presented below share a single source sample, sequenced in a study of T cell responses to AZD1222 COVID-19 vaccine (dated by TCRdb to the early 2020s). What the time point label conveys for this sample: baseline before first vaccination. Reading the label with the study, this specimen's treatment or condition is: meningococcal conjugate vaccine given as trial control. Library construction relied on the immunoSEQ multiplex PCR assay. Imported from immuneACCESS, the table was reduced by TCRdb to in-frame sequences with V and J called. These copies leave out some clones; in studies compared against another copy, an unresolved V gene accounts for under half, and the cause of the remainder is not known. The sample table lists about 98,000 clones, around 88% of them with a count of one. Approximately 10% of the sample is held by the ten biggest clonotypes. This specimen was peripheral blood, taken on day 0 of MenACWY control vaccination. These receptor sequences come from an adult in good health.

This chain uses TRBV5-8 with TRBJ1-1, with TRBD1 matching 7 bases. This CDR3 spans 14 amino acids. CDR1 and CDR2 (germline): SGHTS, YDEGEE. Trimming removed 3 bases from V and 0 bases from J; junction bases left unmatched: 2. Written as DNA, the CDR3 is TGTGCCAGCAGCTCCGACAGGGTGAACACTGAAGCTTTCTTT. Its protein product is CASSSDRVNTEAFF.

This chain connects TRBV7-2 to TRBJ2-7; TRBD2 might be the D (6 bases). The CDR3 extends over 16 amino acids. Germline V CDR1 and CDR2: SGHTA, FQGNSA. Trimming removed 0 bases from V and 6 bases from J, with 18 bases in between. The CDR3, as DNA: TGTGCCAGCAGCTTAGCCGGGACTTACCCCCGAGGCGAGCAGTACTTC. This encodes CASSLAGTYPRGEQYF.

This rearrangement joins TRBV29-1 to TRBJ2-5, with D possibly matching TRBD2 (6 bases). V was cut by 6 bases and J by 4 bases, with 18 bases left in between. The CDR3 loop spans 14 amino acids. CDR1 and CDR2 (germline): SQVTM, ANQGSEA. As DNA, the CDR3 is TGCAGCGTGGGGGAAAGGGACTCAGGAGAGACCCAGTACTTC. Translation gives CSVGERDSGETQYF.

The rearrangement joins TRBV4-3 to TRBJ2-7; possible D gene TRBD2, 6 bases. The CDR3 spans 17 residues. The ends were cut back, 0 bases at V and 2 bases at J, with 17 bases in the middle. Germline V gives CDR1 LGHNA, CDR2 YSLEER. The CDR3 coding sequence is TGCGCCAGCAGCCAAGATTTCTCGCTGGGGGGACCCTACGAGCAGTACTTC. This gives the protein CASSQDFSLGGPYEQYF.

V is TRBV11-2 and J is TRBJ2-4; D gene uncertain. From germline, CDR1 is SGHAT and CDR2 FQNNGV. The V and J ends lost 0 bases and 5 bases respectively, with 5 bases between them. The CDR3 consists of 13 residues. The CDR3 loop reads CASSLDYQNIQYF. The CDR3 coding sequence is TGTGCCAGCAGCTTAGACTACCAAAACATTCAGTACTTC.

This chain connects TRBV19 to TRBJ1-2; 7 bases are shared with TRBD1. J gave up 6 bases and V 7 bases, and 8 bases lay outside the gene matches. CDR1 is LNHDA, CDR2 SQIVND, per germline (reference sequence). CDR3 length equals 13 residues. CDR3 sequence (DNA): TGTGCCAGTACCGAGAGACAGGGTAATGGCTACACCTTC. This encodes CASTERQGNGYTF.

The chain uses TRBV5-1 and TRBJ1-3; D call uncertain. Trimming shortened V by 0 bases and J by 0 bases, and 10 bases separated the two germline ends. This CDR3 is built from 16 residues. Germline CDR1 SGHRS, CDR2 YFSETQ. For the CDR3, the DNA is TGCGCCAGCAGCTTGGCGTCAGTTCTCTCTGGAAACACCATATATTTT. It is translated as CASSLASVLSGNTIYF.

V gene TRBV4-2 combines with J gene TRBJ1-6; tentative D call: TRBD1 (5 bases). This CDR3 is built from 17 residues. Germline CDR1 LGHNA, CDR2 YNFKEQ. The V gene lost 0 bases and the J gene lost 4 bases, with 13 bases spanning the gap. CDR3 in amino acids: CASSQDLGAAYNSPLHF. The DNA of the CDR3 is TGTGCCAGCAGCCAAGATCTCGGGGCGGCTTATAATTCACCCCTCCACTTT.